A single sample is the source of the 17 T cell receptor beta chains below, sequenced in a study of a mutant IDH1 vaccine in newly diagnosed glioma. Sample time point: baseline, week 1 (first vaccination visit). The treatment denotes: pre-vaccination baseline after standard-of-care therapy. The protocol was immunoSEQ multiplex PCR, while the TCRdb copy is restricted to in-frame clones and leaves out a portion. The sample carries roughly 41,000 clones, roughly 92% recorded once. Source: PBMCs, taken from a glioma patient treated with radiotherapy, temozolomide or both. These receptors were taken from a man between 18 and 29 years old with glioma.

The J gene is TRBJ1-2, the V gene TRBV11-2; a weak D match, TRBD1 (6 bases). V lost 5 bases to trimming and J lost 3 bases, with 10 bases between them. The CDR3 totals 13 residues. Germline values: CDR1 SGHAT, CDR2 FQNNGV. This CDR3 reads CASSLGTYYGYTF. CDR3 coding DNA: TGTGCCAGCAGCCTAGGGACATACTATGGCTACACCTTC. The full variable domain, rest sourced from reference TRBV11-2 and TRBJ1-2, is EAGVAQSPRYKIIEKRQSVAFWCNPISGHATLYWYQQILGQGPKLLIQFQNNGVVDDSQLPKDRFSAERLKGVDSTLKIQPAKLEDSAVYLCASSLGTYYGYTFGSGTRLTVV.

This sequence joins TRBV28 and TRBJ1-6, with D possibly TRBD1 on 6 matching bases. The V gene's germline CDR1 is MDHEN and CDR2 SYDVKM. The CDR3 is made up of 17 amino acids. Trimming removed 7 bases from V and 2 bases from J, with 18 bases in between. This chain's CDR3 is CASTLGGGAPYNSPLHF. The CDR3 coding sequence is TGTGCCAGCACCCTTGGGGGCGGAGCTCCCTATAATTCACCCCTCCACTTT.

The gene calls are TRBV9 and TRBJ2-7; D remains unclear. Trimming shortened V by 0 bases and J by 0 bases, and 10 bases separated the two germline ends. Germline-derived CDR1 and CDR2 are SGDLS and YYNGEE. The CDR3 covers 15 residues. The CDR3 region is CASSVGGAGSYEQYF. The CDR3 DNA is TGTGCCAGCAGCGTAGGCGGAGCAGGCTCCTACGAGCAGTACTTC. Full variable domain (remainder filled in from reference TRBV9 and TRBJ2-7): DSGVTQTPKHLITATGQRVTLRCSPRSGDLSVYWYQQSLDQGLQFLIQYYNGEERAKGNILERFSAQQFPDLHSELNLSSLELGDSALYFCASSVGGAGSYEQYFGPGTRLTVT.

This sequence joins TRBV29-1 and TRBJ2-3; D is unclear. Trimming stripped 5 bases from V and 0 bases from J, with 15 bases between. The germline gives CDR1 SQVTM, CDR2 ANQGSEA. The CDR3 sequence is 15 residues long. The CDR3, as DNA: TGCAGCGTTATTTCAGCGTTTACTAGCACAGATACGCAGTATTTT. Protein product: CSVISAFTSTDTQYF.

The J gene is TRBJ1-5, the V gene TRBV6-4, with D perhaps matching TRBD1 (5 bases). CDR3 length: 13 residues. CDR1 and CDR2 (germline): MRHNA, SNTAGT. Trimming shortened V by 2 bases and J by 6 bases, and 8 bases separated the two germline ends. The CDR3 sequence is CASSDRGGQPQHF. In DNA form, the CDR3 reads TGTGCCAGCAGTGACCGGGGCGGTCAGCCCCAGCATTTT.

This chain joins TRBV27 and TRBJ2-5; 7 bases agree with TRBD2. The germline CDR1 and CDR2 sequences are MNHEY and SMNVEV (reference sequence). After removal of 8 bases from V and 5 bases from J, the junction contained 11 bases not matched to a gene. The CDR3 sequence is 14 residues long. The CDR3 DNA reads TGTGCCAGCCCCCTTGCGGGAGACGAGGAGACCCAGTACTTC. It specifies CASPLAGDEETQYF.

The CDR3 DNA is TGTGCCAGCAGCTCGCATAGCGGGACGGGTACAGATACGCAGTATTTT. Translating it yields CASSSHSGTGTDTQYF. The J gene is TRBJ2-3, the V gene TRBV7-8; 8 bases match TRBD2. The CDR3 is 16 amino acids. From germline, CDR1 is SGHVS and CDR2 FQNEAQ. With V trimmed by 4 bases and J by 3 bases, 9 bases remained unmatched.

The V gene is TRBV2, the J gene TRBJ2-7; D may be TRBD1 or TRBD2 (5 bases each). The V end lost 0 bases, the J end lost 3 bases, and 15 bases lay between the germline ends. The CDR3 sequence is 16 residues long. From germline, CDR1 is SNHLY and CDR2 FYNNEI. CDR3 sequence reads: CASSEAKGTSYYEQYF. The CDR3 region has the DNA TGTGCCAGCAGTGAAGCCAAGGGGACGTCATACTACGAGCAGTACTTC.

The table lists this clone with a count of one. V is TRBV25-1 and J is TRBJ2-7; a weak D match, TRBD1 (7 bases). V was trimmed by 7 bases and J by 2 bases, leaving 18 bases between them. This CDR3 is 15 amino acids long. The germline gives CDR1 MGHDK, CDR2 SYGVNS. CDR3 coding DNA: TGTGCCAGCATGGGGCGGGACAGATCAACCTACGAGCAGTACTTC. It codes for CASMGRDRSTYEQYF.

The genes are TRBV5-5 and TRBJ1-2; a weak D match, TRBD1 (5 bases). Trimming removed 6 bases at V and 7 bases at J, with 22 bases between. CDR1 is SGHKS, CDR2 YYEKEE, per germline (reference sequence). This CDR3 is 15 amino acids long. The CDR3 loop reads CASTLSGMGDFGYTF. The CDR3 DNA follows: TGTGCCAGCACCTTATCGGGGATGGGGGACTTTGGCTACACCTTC.

The rearrangement joins TRBV9 to TRBJ1-2, with 7 nucleotides matching TRBD1. This CDR3 has 12 amino acids. Germline trimming cut 3 bases from V and 7 bases from J; bases unmatched to any gene: 3. In germline, CDR1 is SGDLS, CDR2 YYNGEE. The CDR3 here is CASSGTGVGYTF. CDR3 sequence (DNA): TGTGCCAGCAGCGGAACAGGGGTTGGCTACACCTTC.

V usage is TRBV7-9 and J usage is TRBJ2-7; D possibly matches TRBD1 or TRBD2 (5 bases each). The CDR3 length is 15 residues. V gave up 1 base and J gave up 0 bases, with 10 bases separating them. The V gene's germline CDR1 is SEHNR and CDR2 FQNEAQ (reference sequence). CDR3 sequence (DNA): TGTGCCAGCAGCTTAGGGGACGGTAGCTCCTACGAGCAGTACTTC. As protein: CASSLGDGSSYEQYF.

The rearrangement uses TRBV30 and TRBJ1-1; no clear D gene. V was clipped by 3 bases and J by 1 base, with 9 bases between them. CDR1 is GTSNPN, CDR2 SVGIG, per germline (reference sequence). The CDR3 is 13 residues long. The CDR3 bases are TGTGCCTGGAGAGGCGAGAGGAACACTGAAGCTTTCTTT. Its protein product is CAWRGERNTEAFF.

This clone appeared a single time. This chain joins TRBV6-5 and TRBJ1-2; 7 bases are shared with TRBD1. In germline, CDR1 is MNHEY, CDR2 SVGAGI. Trimming removed 4 bases from V and 7 bases from J; junction bases left unmatched: 9. This CDR3 comprises 14 residues. Here the CDR3 reads CASSFREGGLGYTF. The CDR3 DNA reads TGTGCCAGCAGTTTCCGAGAAGGGGGCCTTGGCTACACCTTC.

This clone was found once. The rearrangement joins TRBV27 to TRBJ1-1; 9 bases line up with TRBD1. This CDR3 has 14 amino acids. CDR1 MNHEY and CDR2 SMNVEV come from the germline V gene (reference sequence). With V trimmed by 5 bases and J by 1 base, 2 bases remained unmatched. As DNA, the CDR3 is TGTGCCAGCAGTCGGGACAGGGCGAACACTGAAGCTTTCTTT. Translated, it gives CASSRDRANTEAFF.

The J gene is TRBJ1-1, the V gene TRBV28; 8 positions match TRBD1. The CDR3 is made up of 15 amino acids. Per germline, CDR1 MDHEN and CDR2 SYDVKM. V lost 8 bases, J lost 4 bases, and 12 bases stayed unmatched. The CDR3 reads CASLPQGAKSTEAFF. CDR3 nucleotides: TGTGCCAGCTTACCCCAGGGGGCGAAGAGCACTGAAGCTTTCTTT.

J is TRBJ1-2 and V is TRBV29-1, with TRBD1 matching over 10 bases. This CDR3 has 15 residues. J gave up 4 bases and V 1 base, and 6 bases lay outside the gene matches. Germline assignment: CDR1 SQVTM and CDR2 ANQGSEA. The DNA for the CDR3 is TGCAGCGTTGAAGTCCAATGGACAGGGGGCTATGGCTACACCTTC. Translation gives CSVEVQWTGGYGYTF.